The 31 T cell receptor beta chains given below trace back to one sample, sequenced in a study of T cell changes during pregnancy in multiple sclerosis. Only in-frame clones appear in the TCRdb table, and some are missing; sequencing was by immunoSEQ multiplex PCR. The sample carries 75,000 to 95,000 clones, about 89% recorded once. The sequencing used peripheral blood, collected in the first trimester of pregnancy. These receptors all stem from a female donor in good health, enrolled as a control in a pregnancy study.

The CDR3 reads CASSYLRGAGADTQYF. The CDR3 bases are TGTGCCAGCAGTTACCTCCGGGGGGCAGGGGCAGATACGCAGTATTTT. This chain links TRBV6-5 with TRBJ2-3; tentatively, D is TRBD2 (7 bases). From germline, CDR1 is MNHEY and CDR2 SVGAGI. The CDR3 has 16 amino acids. Trimming removed 2 bases at V and 4 bases at J, with 16 bases between.

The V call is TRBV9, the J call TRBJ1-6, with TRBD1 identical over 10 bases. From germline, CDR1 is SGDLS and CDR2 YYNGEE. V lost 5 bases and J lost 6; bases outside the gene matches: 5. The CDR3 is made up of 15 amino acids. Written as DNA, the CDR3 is TGTGCCAGCAGACGGGACAGGGGAAGTAATTCACCCCTCCACTTT. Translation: CASRRDRGSNSPLHF. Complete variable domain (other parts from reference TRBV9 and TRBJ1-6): DSGVTQTPKHLITATGQRVTLRCSPRSGDLSVYWYQQSLDQGLQFLIQYYNGEERAKGNILERFSAQQFPDLHSELNLSSLELGDSALYFCASRRDRGSNSPLHFGNGTRLTVT.

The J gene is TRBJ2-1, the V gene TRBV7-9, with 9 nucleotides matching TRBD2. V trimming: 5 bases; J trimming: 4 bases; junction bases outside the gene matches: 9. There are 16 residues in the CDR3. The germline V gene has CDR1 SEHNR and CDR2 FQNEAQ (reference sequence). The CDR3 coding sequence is TGTGCCAGCAGCCCTGTTAGCGGGGGTCCGTACAATGAGCAGTTCTTC. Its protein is CASSPVSGGPYNEQFF.

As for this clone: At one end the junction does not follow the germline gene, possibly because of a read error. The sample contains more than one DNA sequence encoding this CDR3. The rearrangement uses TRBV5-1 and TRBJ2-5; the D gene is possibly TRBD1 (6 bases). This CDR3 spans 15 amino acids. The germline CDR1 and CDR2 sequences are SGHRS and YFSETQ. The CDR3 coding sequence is TGCGCCAGTAGCTTATCTACAACCCAGGGGGAGACCCAGTACTTC. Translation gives CASSLSTTQGETQYF.

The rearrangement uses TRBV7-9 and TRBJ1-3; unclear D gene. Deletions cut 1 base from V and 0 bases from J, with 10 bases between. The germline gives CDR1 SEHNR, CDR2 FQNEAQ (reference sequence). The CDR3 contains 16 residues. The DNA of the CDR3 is TGTGCCAGCAGCTTAGTCGTTACAGACTCTGGAAACACCATATATTTT. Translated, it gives CASSLVVTDSGNTIYF.

The CDR3 loop reads CASIIQGSYLYEQYF. CDR3 DNA sequence: TGTGCCAGCATCATACAGGGCTCCTACCTCTACGAGCAGTACTTC. This chain joins TRBV27 and TRBJ2-7; TRBD1 is a possible D gene (6 bases). CDR3 size: 15 residues. The germline gives CDR1 MNHEY, CDR2 SMNVEV (reference sequence). Trimming took off 7 bases at V and 3 bases at J, with 19 bases between the two ends.

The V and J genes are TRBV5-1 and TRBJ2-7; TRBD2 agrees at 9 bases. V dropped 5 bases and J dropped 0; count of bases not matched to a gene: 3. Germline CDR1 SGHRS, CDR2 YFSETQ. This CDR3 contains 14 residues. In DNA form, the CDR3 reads TGCGCCAGCAGTAGCGGGGGCCACTCCTACGAGCAGTACTTC. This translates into CASSSGGHSYEQYF.

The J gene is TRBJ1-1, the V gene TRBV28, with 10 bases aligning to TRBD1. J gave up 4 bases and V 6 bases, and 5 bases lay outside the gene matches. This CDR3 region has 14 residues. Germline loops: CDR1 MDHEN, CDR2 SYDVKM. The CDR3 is CASSGTGVGTEAFF. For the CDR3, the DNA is TGTGCCAGCAGCGGGACAGGGGTCGGCACTGAAGCTTTCTTT.

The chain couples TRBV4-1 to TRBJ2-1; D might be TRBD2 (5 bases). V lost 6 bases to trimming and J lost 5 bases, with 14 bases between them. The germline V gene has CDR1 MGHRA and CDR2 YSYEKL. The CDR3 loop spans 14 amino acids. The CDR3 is CASRSGPGDNEQFF. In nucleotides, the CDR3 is TGCGCCAGCAGAAGCGGACCCGGCGACAATGAGCAGTTCTTC.

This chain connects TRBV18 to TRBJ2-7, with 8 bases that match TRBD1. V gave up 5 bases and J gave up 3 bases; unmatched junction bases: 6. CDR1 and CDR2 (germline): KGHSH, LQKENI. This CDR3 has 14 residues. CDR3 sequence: CASSNRDRSYEQYF. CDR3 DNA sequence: TGTGCCAGCTCAAACCGGGACAGGAGCTACGAGCAGTACTTC. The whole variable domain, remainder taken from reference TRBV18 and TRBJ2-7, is NAGVMQNPRHLVRRRGQEARLRCSPMKGHSHVYWYRQLPEEGLKFMVYLQKENIIDESGMPKERFSAEFPKEGPSILRIQQVVRGDSAAYFCASSNRDRSYEQYFGPGTRLTVT.

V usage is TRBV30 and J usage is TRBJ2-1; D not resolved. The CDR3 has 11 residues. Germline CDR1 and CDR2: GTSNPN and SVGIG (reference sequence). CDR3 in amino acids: CGSDFYNEQFF. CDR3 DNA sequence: TGTGGCTCAGATTTTTACAATGAGCAGTTCTTC.

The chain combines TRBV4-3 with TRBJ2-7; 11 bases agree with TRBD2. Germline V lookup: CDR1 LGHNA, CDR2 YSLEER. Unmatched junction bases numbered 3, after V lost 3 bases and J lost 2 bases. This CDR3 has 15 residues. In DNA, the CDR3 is TGCGCCAGCAGCCATGTAGCGGGAGGGACCTACGAGCAGTACTTC. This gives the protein CASSHVAGGTYEQYF.

For the CDR3, the DNA is TGCGCCAGCAGTGAGTCCCCGCGGAACACTGAAGCTTTCTTT. It codes for CASSESPRNTEAFF. This chain links TRBV10-1 with TRBJ1-1; no clear D gene. The V gene's germline CDR1 is WNHNN and CDR2 SYGVQD (reference sequence). This CDR3 region has 14 residues. V lost 0 bases and J lost 1, with 6 bases in between.

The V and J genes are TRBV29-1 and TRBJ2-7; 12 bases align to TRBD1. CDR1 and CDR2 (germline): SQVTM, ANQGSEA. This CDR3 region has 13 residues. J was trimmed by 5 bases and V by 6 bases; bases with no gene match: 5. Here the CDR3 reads CSVQGQGAHEQYF. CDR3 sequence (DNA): TGCAGCGTCCAGGGACAGGGGGCTCACGAGCAGTACTTC.

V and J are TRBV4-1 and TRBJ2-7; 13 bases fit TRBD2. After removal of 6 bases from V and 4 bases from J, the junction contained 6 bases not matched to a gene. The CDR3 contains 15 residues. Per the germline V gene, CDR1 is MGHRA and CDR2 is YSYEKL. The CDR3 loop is CASRNGLAGVYEQYF. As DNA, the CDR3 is TGCGCCAGCAGAAATGGACTAGCGGGGGTATACGAGCAGTACTTC.

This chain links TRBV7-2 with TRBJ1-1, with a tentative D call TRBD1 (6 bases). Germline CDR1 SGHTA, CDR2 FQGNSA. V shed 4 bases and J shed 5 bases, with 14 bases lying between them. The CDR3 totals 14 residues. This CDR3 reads CASSSRGAGTEAFF. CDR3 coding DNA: TGTGCCAGCAGCTCACGGGGGGCGGGAACTGAAGCTTTCTTT.

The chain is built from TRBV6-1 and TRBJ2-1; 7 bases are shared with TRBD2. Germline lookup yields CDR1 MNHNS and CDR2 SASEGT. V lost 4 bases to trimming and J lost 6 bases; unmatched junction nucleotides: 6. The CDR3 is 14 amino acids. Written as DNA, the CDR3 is TGTGCCAGCAGTGTCCCACTAGCGATCAATGAGCAGTTCTTC. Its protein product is CASSVPLAINEQFF.

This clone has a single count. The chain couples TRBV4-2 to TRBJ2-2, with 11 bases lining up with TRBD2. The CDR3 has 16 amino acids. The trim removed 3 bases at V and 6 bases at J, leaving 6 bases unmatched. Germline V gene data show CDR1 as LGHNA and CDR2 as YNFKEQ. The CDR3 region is CASSQSPGLAAGELFF. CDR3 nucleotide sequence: TGTGCCAGCAGCCAGTCTCCGGGACTAGCGGCCGGGGAGCTGTTTTTT.

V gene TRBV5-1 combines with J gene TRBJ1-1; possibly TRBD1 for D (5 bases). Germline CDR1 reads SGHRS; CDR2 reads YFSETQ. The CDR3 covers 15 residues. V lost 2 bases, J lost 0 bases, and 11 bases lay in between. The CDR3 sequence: CASSFQGQMNTEAFF. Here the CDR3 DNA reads TGCGCCAGCAGCTTTCAAGGACAAATGAACACTGAAGCTTTCTTT.

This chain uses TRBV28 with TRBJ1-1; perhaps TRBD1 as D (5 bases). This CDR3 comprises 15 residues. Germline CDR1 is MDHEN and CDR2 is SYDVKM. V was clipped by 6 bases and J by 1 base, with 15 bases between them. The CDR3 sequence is CASSFPNRWNTEAFF. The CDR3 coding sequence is TGTGCCAGCAGCTTTCCGAACAGGTGGAACACTGAAGCTTTCTTT.

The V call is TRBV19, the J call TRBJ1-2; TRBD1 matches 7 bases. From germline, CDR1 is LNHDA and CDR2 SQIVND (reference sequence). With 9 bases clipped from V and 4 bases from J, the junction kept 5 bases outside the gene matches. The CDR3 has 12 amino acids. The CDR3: CASQRDSYGYTF. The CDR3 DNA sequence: TGTGCCAGCCAACGGGACAGCTATGGCTACACCTTC.

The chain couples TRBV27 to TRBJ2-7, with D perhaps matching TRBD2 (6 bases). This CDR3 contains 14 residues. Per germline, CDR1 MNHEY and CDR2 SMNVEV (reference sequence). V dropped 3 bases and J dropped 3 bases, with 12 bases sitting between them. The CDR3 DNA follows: TGTGCCAGCAGTTTTGCGGGGTTGTTCTACGAGCAGTACTTC. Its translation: CASSFAGLFYEQYF.

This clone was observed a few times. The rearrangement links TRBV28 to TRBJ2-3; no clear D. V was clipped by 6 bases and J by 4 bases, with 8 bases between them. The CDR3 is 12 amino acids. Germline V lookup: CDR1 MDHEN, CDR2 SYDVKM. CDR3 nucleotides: TGTGCCAGCAGCGGAGTCCCAGATACGCAGTATTTT. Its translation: CASSGVPDTQYF.

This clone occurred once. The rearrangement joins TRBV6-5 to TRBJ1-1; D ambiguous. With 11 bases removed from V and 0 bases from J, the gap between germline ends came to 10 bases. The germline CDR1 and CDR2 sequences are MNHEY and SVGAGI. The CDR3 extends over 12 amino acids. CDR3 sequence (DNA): TGTGCCGCAGGACTCCTGAACACTGAAGCTTTCTTT. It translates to CAAGLLNTEAFF.

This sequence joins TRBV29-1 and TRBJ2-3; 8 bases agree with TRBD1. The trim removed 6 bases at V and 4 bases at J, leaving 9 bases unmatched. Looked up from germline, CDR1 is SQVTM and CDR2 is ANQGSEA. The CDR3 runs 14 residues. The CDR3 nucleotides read TGCAGCGTCCGGACAGGGCTGGGGGCAGATACGCAGTATTTT. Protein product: CSVRTGLGADTQYF.

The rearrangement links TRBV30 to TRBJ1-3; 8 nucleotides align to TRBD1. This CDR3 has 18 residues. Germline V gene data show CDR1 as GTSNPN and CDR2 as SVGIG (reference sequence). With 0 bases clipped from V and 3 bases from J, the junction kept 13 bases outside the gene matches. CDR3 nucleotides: TGTGCCTGGAGTGTACCGGGCAGGGGGCGAGAGAGTGGAAACACCATATATTTT. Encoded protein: CAWSVPGRGRESGNTIYF.

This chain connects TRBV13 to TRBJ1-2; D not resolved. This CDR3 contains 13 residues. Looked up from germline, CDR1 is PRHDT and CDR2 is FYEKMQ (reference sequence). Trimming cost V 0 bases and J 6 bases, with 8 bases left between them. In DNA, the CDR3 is TGTGCCAGCAGCTTAGGCCCCGGGAATGGCTACACCTTC. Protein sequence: CASSLGPGNGYTF.

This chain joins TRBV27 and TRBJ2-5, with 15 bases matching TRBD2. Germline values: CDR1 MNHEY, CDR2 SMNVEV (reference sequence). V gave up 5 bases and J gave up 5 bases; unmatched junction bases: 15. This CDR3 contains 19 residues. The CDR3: CASSPRTSGRAFLGETQYF. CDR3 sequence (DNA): TGTGCCAGCAGTCCCCGGACTAGCGGGAGGGCCTTTCTCGGGGAGACCCAGTACTTC.

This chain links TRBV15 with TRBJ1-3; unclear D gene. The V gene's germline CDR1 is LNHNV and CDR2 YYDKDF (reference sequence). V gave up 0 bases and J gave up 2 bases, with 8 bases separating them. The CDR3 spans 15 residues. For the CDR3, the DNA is TGTGCCACCAGCAGAGATCAGGTCGCTGGAAACACCATATATTTT. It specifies CATSRDQVAGNTIYF.

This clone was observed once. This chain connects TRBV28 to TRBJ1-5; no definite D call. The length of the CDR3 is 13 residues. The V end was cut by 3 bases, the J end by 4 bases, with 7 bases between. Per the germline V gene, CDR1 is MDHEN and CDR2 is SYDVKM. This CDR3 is CASSFGVNQPQHF. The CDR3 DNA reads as TGTGCCAGCAGTTTCGGGGTAAATCAGCCCCAGCATTTT. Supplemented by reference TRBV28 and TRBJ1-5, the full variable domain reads DVKVTQSSRYLVKRTGEKVFLECVQDMDHENMFWYRQDPGLGLRLIYFSYDVKMKEKGDIPEGYSVSREKKERFSLILESASTNQTSMYLCASSFGVNQPQHFGDGTRLSIL.

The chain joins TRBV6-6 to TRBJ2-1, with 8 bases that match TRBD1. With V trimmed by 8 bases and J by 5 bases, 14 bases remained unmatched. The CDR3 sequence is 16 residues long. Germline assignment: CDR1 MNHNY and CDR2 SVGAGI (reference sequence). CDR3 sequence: CASLLKWGQANNEQFF. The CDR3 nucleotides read TGTGCCAGCCTTCTAAAATGGGGACAGGCGAACAATGAGCAGTTCTTC.